The T cell receptor beta chain under discussion was sequenced for a study of circulating tumor DNA in untreated peripheral T-cell lymphoma (dated by TCRdb to the early 2020s). Study-wide findings and limitations: Tumor-specific clonotypes were found in 75% to 80% of patients, coming from around 86% of baseline tissues and roughly 62% of baseline serum samples.

To find tumor-specific TCR clonotypes, researchers sequenced baseline tumor tissue that had been collected prior to treatment. Next-generation sequencing of T-cell receptor sequences was used to monitor peripheral T-cell lymphoma patients receiving frontline treatment on a trial. Libraries came from the immunoSEQ multiplex PCR assay. TCRdb mirrors the immuneACCESS table, restricted to in-frame sequences. Some clones are absent from its copies; in checked studies, under half trace to an unresolved V gene, and the reason for the others is unknown. Present in this sample are some 10,000 clones, about three quarters of which were seen just once. The ten largest make up roughly 31% of the sample. Worth noting for this clone: Its recognized antigen is unknown. Within one base of it there is no much larger clone, and no base qualities were kept.

The junction shows trimming of 5 bases on V and 5 bases on J, plus 15 bases between the germline ends. Including cysteine and phenylalanine, the CDR3 has 15 amino acids. The only DNA kept is the CDR3, 45 bases in frame from the first base. Sequenced sample: tumor tissue. The chain is assembled from TRBV6-7 and TRBJ1-4; a tentative D call is TRBD1 (5 bases match). TRBV6-7 is classed as an ORF, of uncertain function. This TCR derives from a human donor with peripheral T-cell lymphoma. DNA sequence: TGTGCCAGCAGTGAAGACGGGGGAAGAAATGAAAAACTGTTTTTT. It codes for CASSEDGGRNEKLFF.